A selection of T cell receptor beta chains follows, all from one sample in a study of blood T cell repertoires in COVID-19. Libraries were prepared by immunoSEQ multiplex PCR; TCRdb keeps only in-frame clonotypes and omits some of them. The data show 150,000 to 200,000 clones, with 80% to 90% seen just once and roughly 3.1% held by the top ten. Sequenced input: peripheral blood. These receptors all stem from a man aged 55-75 years with acute or convalescent COVID-19. The conserved cysteine and the conserved F or W are not part of the CDR3 here. Fields, in order: V gene, CDR3 protein.

TRBV6-2/TRBV6-3 | ASSLLRGQPQH
TRBV19 | ASSIGFGGANTGELF
TRBV5-4 | ASSSLAGTGGDTQY
TRBV9 | ASSVDRSYGYT
TRBV20-1 | SASLLTRQHNSPLH
TRBV5-1 | ASSLDGAGNNQPQH
TRBV25-1 | ASSKKTGNTEAF
TRBV19 | ATEQQGSNYGYT
TRBV30 | AWRYRWDNGYT
TRBV6-5 | ASRPGLAYEQY
TRBV29-1 | SVDGERGPAAGELF
TRBV25-1 | ASSESVENPNTEAF
TRBV5-1 | ASVYRGGGNQPQH
TRBV12-3/TRBV12-4 | ASSYDIYEQY
TRBV29-1 | SATGGSVGKLF
TRBV4-1 | ASSQTGTAYSGNTIY
TRBV5-4 | ASSSRGGVLNTEAF
TRBV27 | ASSLIGGEEKLF
TRBV2 | ASSAVRGEAF
TRBV11-2 | ASSWPQGNTEAF
TRBV5-1 | ASSLGLAKSTDTQY
TRBV7-2 | ASSPTGGGYGEQY
TRBV19 | ASSTRVRYEQY
TRBV9 | ASSGSLAEYNEQF
TRBV2 | ASIGTGGREQY
TRBV10-3 | AIRHESGVGANVLT
TRBV2 | ASSDRPPQGANTEAF
TRBV6-5 | ASLRGGANHEQY
TRBV6-1 | ASRESPGQPNEKLF
TRBV7-3 | ASSVSGTETGELF
TRBV6-5 | ASNPHASGNTIY
TRBV12-3/TRBV12-4 | ASSFGYEQY
TRBV7-2 | ASSPRATNEKLF
TRBV3-1/TRBV3-2 | ASSQLSQGRDEKLF
TRBV7-9 | ASNQGQGGTPLH
TRBV5-8 | ASSSGPSYRVNSGNTIY
TRBV2 | ASSPTSGGQETQY
TRBV10-1 | ASSDTIRGLEQY
TRBV7-8 | ASSLHPDRSGELF
TRBV6-5 | ASSLTGFGEAF
TRBV14 | ASSQQRGSSSGANVLT
TRBV3-1/TRBV3-2 | ASSPVGGYNEQF
TRBV2 | ASSVLGSQPQH
TRBV6-5 | ASRKESSGNTIY
TRBV5-1 | ASSADRALYNEQF
TRBV18 | ASSPRTGGFSDTQY
TRBV6-5 | ASNVTGGWETQY
TRBV7-2 | ASSPGQRNTEAF
TRBV7-2 | ASTRDRGWYEQY
TRBV30 | AWSRGAATNEKLF
TRBV9 | ASSAGSSYEQY